A single sample is the source of the 30 T cell receptor beta chains below, sequenced in a study of blood T cell repertoires in COVID-19. Repertoires were generated with immunoSEQ multiplex PCR, while TCRdb's copy carries only in-frame clones and drops some. The sample holds under 300,000 clones, roughly nine tenths seen once. Sequences were obtained from PBMCs or T cells enriched from blood (not recorded which). These receptors came from a woman in her 50s who had recovered from COVID-19.

The gene calls are TRBV9 and TRBJ1-6; TRBD1 might be the D (6 bases). This CDR3 region has 13 residues. Looked up from germline, CDR1 is SGDLS and CDR2 is YYNGEE. The ends were cut back, 4 bases at V and 15 bases at J, with 17 bases in the middle. The CDR3 sequence is CASSREQGRDLHF. The DNA of the CDR3 is TGTGCCAGCAGCCGCGAACAGGGTCGTGACCTCCACTTT.

In this sample, this clone turned up once. The rearrangement links TRBV5-6 to TRBJ2-6; D not certain. The germline CDR1 and CDR2 sequences are SGHDT and YYEEEE. CDR3 length: 12 amino acids. Trimming pared 7 bases from V and 0 bases from J, leaving 2 bases between. The CDR3 spells CASYSGANVLTF. The CDR3 DNA reads TGTGCCAGCTACTCTGGGGCCAACGTCCTGACTTTC.

The V call is TRBV7-2, the J call TRBJ2-7, with D maybe TRBD1 (6 bases). V was trimmed by 2 bases and J by 0 bases, leaving 8 bases between them. CDR3 size: 14 residues. Germline lookup yields CDR1 SGHTA and CDR2 FQGNSA. In DNA, the CDR3 is TGTGCCAGCAGCTTACAGGGGAGCTCCTACGAGCAGTACTTC. It specifies CASSLQGSSYEQYF.

The chain carries TRBV9 and TRBJ1-3, with D maybe TRBD1 (6 bases). V was cut by 4 bases and J by 0 bases, with 14 bases left in between. Per germline, CDR1 SGDLS and CDR2 YYNGEE. The CDR3 loop spans 16 amino acids. The CDR3 coding sequence is TGTGCCAGCAGCTTATACAGGGAAGACTCTGGAAACACCATATATTTT. This encodes CASSLYREDSGNTIYF.

The chain joins TRBV13 to TRBJ1-1, with 8 bases matching TRBD1. The germline gives CDR1 PRHDT, CDR2 FYEKMQ (reference sequence). This CDR3 is built from 15 residues. The V and J ends lost 3 bases and 7 bases, in that order; junction bases with no gene match: 10. This CDR3 reads CASSFGSGQGYEAFF. The CDR3 DNA reads TGTGCCAGCAGCTTCGGGTCCGGACAGGGATATGAAGCTTTCTTT. The entire variable domain, with the rest obtained from reference TRBV13 and TRBJ1-1, is as follows: AAGVIQSPRHLIKEKRETATLKCYPIPRHDTVYWYQQGPGQDPQFLISFYEKMQSDKGSIPDRFSAQQFSDYHSELNMSSLELGDSALYFCASSFGSGQGYEAFFGQGTRLTVV.

The chain is built from TRBV10-3 and TRBJ1-2; D uncertain. The germline gives CDR1 ENHRY, CDR2 SYGVKD. V was clipped by 3 bases and J by 0 bases, with 8 bases between them. The CDR3 is 14 residues long. CDR3 in amino acids: CAISEKQSNYGYTF. The CDR3 coding sequence is TGTGCCATCAGTGAAAAACAGTCTAACTATGGCTACACCTTC.

The chain links TRBV20-1 to TRBJ2-1; no clear D. Germline V gives CDR1 DFQATT, CDR2 SNEGSKA (reference sequence). The germline V and J ends were trimmed by 3 bases and 4 bases, with 7 bases remaining between them. This CDR3 comprises 12 residues. CDR3 in amino acids: CSASDTYNEQFF. In nucleotides, the CDR3 is TGCAGTGCTAGTGACACATACAATGAGCAGTTCTTC.

J is TRBJ1-6 and V is TRBV5-1, with D perhaps TRBD1 (6 bases). The CDR3 is 16 residues long. Germline loops: CDR1 SGHRS, CDR2 YFSETQ. The germline V and J ends were trimmed by 4 bases and 7 bases, with 18 bases remaining between them. The CDR3 DNA is TGCGCCAGCAGCGAACGGGGACACCTCGTCAATTCACCCCTCCACTTT. Protein sequence: CASSERGHLVNSPLHF.

In DNA, the CDR3 is TGCGCCAGCAGCGACCGGGACAGGTACAATGAGCAGTTCTTC. It is translated as CASSDRDRYNEQFF. V is TRBV5-1 and J is TRBJ2-1, with 8 bases matching TRBD1. This CDR3 region has 14 residues. Trimming removed 4 bases from V and 4 bases from J; junction bases left unmatched: 4. Germline assignment: CDR1 SGHRS and CDR2 YFSETQ.

This chain joins TRBV30 and TRBJ2-5, with TRBD2 matching over 14 bases. CDR3 size: 15 residues. The V gene end was trimmed by 2 bases and the J gene end by 5 bases; junction bases not matched to a gene: 4. Germline assignment: CDR1 GTSNPN and CDR2 SVGIG (reference sequence). The CDR3 DNA is TGTGCCTGGAGTCGACTAGCGGGAGGGATGGAGACCCAGTACTTC. This codes for CAWSRLAGGMETQYF.

The chain recombines TRBV4-2 with TRBJ1-5; 9 bases line up with TRBD1. V shed 2 bases and J 6 bases; nucleotides not matched to a gene: 5. Germline lookup yields CDR1 LGHNA and CDR2 YNFKEQ. The CDR3 runs 15 residues. CDR3 nucleotide sequence: TGTGCCAGCAGCCAAAGGACAGGGGAAACTCAGCCCCAGCATTTT. Encoded protein: CASSQRTGETQPQHF.

This clone was seen only a few times. The chain couples TRBV5-1 to TRBJ2-3; 10 nucleotides align to TRBD2. The CDR3 is 17 amino acids. Germline V lookup: CDR1 SGHRS, CDR2 YFSETQ. Trimming at V came to 0 bases and at J to 6 bases, leaving 10 bases not matched to a gene. CDR3 sequence (DNA): TGCGCCAGCAGCTTGGTGGCTAGCGGGAGTTCAGGGGATACGCAGTATTTT. It translates to CASSLVASGSSGDTQYF. Looking up the rest from reference TRBV5-1 and TRBJ2-3 gives the full variable domain: KAGVTQTPRYLIKTRGQQVTLSCSPISGHRSVSWYQQTPGQGLQFLFEYFSETQRNKGNFPGRFSGRQFSNSRSEMNVSTLELGDSALYLCASSLVASGSSGDTQYFGPGTRLTVL.

The chain carries TRBV6-6 and TRBJ1-5, with 7 nucleotides matching TRBD1. There are 16 residues in the CDR3. Germline lookup yields CDR1 MNHNY and CDR2 SVGAGI (reference sequence). V was clipped by 6 bases and J by 3 bases; unmatched bases: 11. CDR3 amino acids: CASRRQGGDVNQPQHF. CDR3 DNA sequence: TGTGCCAGCAGACGACAGGGCGGCGACGTCAATCAGCCCCAGCATTTT.

This chain uses TRBV28 with TRBJ1-2; possibly TRBD1 for D (6 bases). The V end lost 11 bases, the J end lost 2 bases, and 18 bases lay between the germline ends. Germline CDR1 MDHEN, CDR2 SYDVKM. The CDR3 is made up of 14 amino acids. The CDR3 DNA reads TGTGCCGGACAATCAGGGGCCGGGAACTATGGCTACACCTTC. Protein: CAGQSGAGNYGYTF.

The chain is built from TRBV10-1 and TRBJ1-3, with D possibly matching TRBD1 (6 bases). The V gene's germline CDR1 is WNHNN and CDR2 SYGVQD (reference sequence). Trimming pared 5 bases from V and 0 bases from J, leaving 14 bases between. The CDR3 is made up of 16 amino acids. Here the CDR3 DNA reads TGCGCCAGCAGTTCCGGGACATACTTCTCTGGAAACACCATATATTTT. This codes for CASSSGTYFSGNTIYF.

The CDR3: CAISDGGGEKLFF. CDR3 sequence (DNA): TGTGCCATCAGTGATGGGGGGGGCGAAAAACTGTTTTTT. V usage is TRBV10-3 and J usage is TRBJ1-4; a weak D match, TRBD1 (6 bases). Per the germline V gene, CDR1 is ENHRY and CDR2 is SYGVKD. The CDR3 sequence is 13 residues long. V lost 3 bases, J lost 8 bases, and 10 bases lay in between.

This chain links TRBV3-1 (or the pseudogene TRBV3-2) with TRBJ2-1; D is possibly TRBD1 (6 bases). This CDR3 comprises 11 residues. Germline CDR1 LGHDT, CDR2 YNNKEL (reference sequence). Trimming stripped 3 bases from V and 10 bases from J, with 7 bases between. CDR3 DNA sequence: TGTGCCAGCAGCCATGGGACAGAGCAGTTCTTC. As protein: CASSHGTEQFF.

This sequence joins TRBV18 and TRBJ2-1; 7 bases are a match to TRBD2. After removal of 1 base from V and 4 bases from J, the junction contained 10 bases not matched to a gene. Germline values: CDR1 KGHSH, CDR2 LQKENI. This CDR3 is built from 17 residues. The CDR3 spells CASSPLASGGAYNEQFF. In nucleotides, the CDR3 is TGTGCCAGCTCACCACTGGCTAGCGGAGGGGCATACAATGAGCAGTTCTTC.

V usage is TRBV9 and J usage is TRBJ1-1, with D possibly TRBD1 on 5 matching bases. Germline V gene lookup returns CDR1 SGDLS and CDR2 YYNGEE. V shed 3 bases and J shed 0 bases, with 12 bases lying between them. This CDR3 contains 15 residues. CDR3 sequence (DNA): TGTGCCAGCAGCGCCCGCCCGACAGTGAACACTGAAGCTTTCTTT. Amino acids: CASSARPTVNTEAFF.

The chain carries TRBV5-6 and TRBJ2-1; 12 bases are shared with TRBD2. V gave up 0 bases and J gave up 9 bases; unmatched junction bases: 4. Germline-derived CDR1 and CDR2 are SGHDT and YYEEEE. This CDR3 has 15 residues. This chain's CDR3 is CASSLGTSGIGEQFF. As DNA, the CDR3 is TGTGCCAGCAGCTTGGGGACTAGCGGGATTGGTGAGCAGTTCTTC.

This clone was counted once. CDR3 in amino acids: CSVEQQGLGTEAFF. The CDR3, as DNA: TGCAGCGTTGAACAACAGGGGTTGGGTACTGAAGCTTTCTTT. The chain has TRBV29-1 and TRBJ1-1; 7 bases line up with TRBD1. This CDR3 region has 14 residues. V shed 2 bases, J shed 5 bases, and the junction held 8 bases outside the gene matches. The germline V gene encodes CDR1 SQVTM and CDR2 ANQGSEA.

This chain connects TRBV30 to TRBJ1-2; 9 nucleotides agree with TRBD1. The V and J ends lost 2 bases and 2 bases, in that order; junction bases with no gene match: 3. The germline CDR1 and CDR2 sequences are GTSNPN and SVGIG (reference sequence). This CDR3 region has 14 residues. The CDR3 sequence: CAWSTGTGNYGYTF. Here the CDR3 DNA reads TGTGCCTGGAGTACCGGGACAGGGAACTATGGCTACACCTTC. Combining the CDR3 with reference TRBV30 and TRBJ1-2 gives the whole variable domain SQTIHQWPATLVQPVGSPLSLECTVEGTSNPNLYWYRQAAGRGLQLLFYSVGIGQISSEVPQNLSASRPQDRQFILSSKKLLLSDSGFYLCAWSTGTGNYGYTFGSGTRLTVV.

Only one count was recorded for this clone. The chain carries TRBV2 and TRBJ1-2; maybe TRBD1 (5 bases). CDR1 is SNHLY and CDR2 is FYNNEI in the germline V gene. The CDR3 spans 16 residues. V was pared by 4 bases and J by 0 bases, with 15 bases between. In DNA, the CDR3 is TGTGCCAGCAGTGCGGAGGGACTCCCATCTAACTATGGCTACACCTTC. This sequence encodes CASSAEGLPSNYGYTF. Full variable domain (rest looked up from reference TRBV2 and TRBJ1-2): EPEVTQTPSHQVTQMGQEVILRCVPISNHLYFYWYRQILGQKVEFLVSFYNNEISEKSEIFDDQFSVERPDGSNFTLKIRSTKLEDSAMYFCASSAEGLPSNYGYTFGSGTRLTVV.

V usage is TRBV27 and J usage is TRBJ1-4; 9 bases line up with TRBD1. The length of the CDR3 is 15 residues. Trimming took 6 bases from V and 5 from J; bases not matched to a gene: 7. Looked up from germline, CDR1 is MNHEY and CDR2 is SMNVEV (reference sequence). DNA of the CDR3: TGTGCCAGCAGCCAAGGGACAGGGCCGAATGAAAAACTGTTTTTT. It specifies CASSQGTGPNEKLFF.

This chain connects TRBV20-1 to TRBJ1-6; tentatively, D is TRBD1 (6 bases). V lost 5 bases to trimming and J lost 2 bases, with 16 bases between them. CDR3 length: 16 residues. The germline V gene has CDR1 DFQATT and CDR2 SNEGSKA (reference sequence). The CDR3 DNA is TGCAGTGCTCGTGCGGGGGGGCTGACCTATAATTCACCCCTCCACTTT. It specifies CSARAGGLTYNSPLHF.

The V gene is TRBV5-1, the J gene TRBJ2-6, with TRBD2 identical over 8 bases. CDR3 size: 18 residues. V dropped 0 bases and J dropped 0; count of bases not matched to a gene: 5. Per the germline V gene, CDR1 is SGHRS and CDR2 is YFSETQ. CDR3 nucleotides: TGCGCCAGCAGCTTGGCCGGGGGGGGCAGCTCTGGGGCCAACGTCCTGACTTTC. Its protein product is CASSLAGGGSSGANVLTF. Combining the CDR3 with reference TRBV5-1 and TRBJ2-6 gives the whole variable domain KAGVTQTPRYLIKTRGQQVTLSCSPISGHRSVSWYQQTPGQGLQFLFEYFSETQRNKGNFPGRFSGRQFSNSRSEMNVSTLELGDSALYLCASSLAGGGSSGANVLTFGAGSRLTVL.

This clone was found once. The chain carries TRBV27 and TRBJ2-7, with TRBD1 identical over 8 bases. The germline V gene has CDR1 MNHEY and CDR2 SMNVEV (reference sequence). This CDR3 has 15 residues. V lost 4 bases, J lost 7 bases, and 12 bases stayed unmatched. The CDR3 reads CASSSAGTGGGEQYF. CDR3 coding DNA: TGTGCCAGCAGTTCCGCCGGGACAGGCGGTGGTGAGCAGTACTTC.

V is TRBV28 and J is TRBJ1-5, with 7 bases that match TRBD1. V was clipped by 5 bases and J by 6 bases; unmatched bases: 7. In germline, CDR1 is MDHEN, CDR2 SYDVKM. The CDR3 covers 14 residues. The CDR3 region has the DNA TGTGCCAGCAGTACCGACAGGGTATCTCAGCCCCAGCATTTT. It codes for CASSTDRVSQPQHF.

This clone was picked up a small number of times. The genes are TRBV21-1 and TRBJ2-7; TRBD1, the D gene given by the table, was not confirmed from the DNA. TRBV21-1 is recorded as a pseudogene. The CDR3 has 15 residues. The CDR3 spells CASSKVVGTGREQYF. In nucleotides, the CDR3 is TGTGCCAGCAGCAAAGTAGTAGGGACAGGTCGCGAGCAGTACTTC.

This clone was recorded a few times. The V gene is TRBV3-1 (or the pseudogene TRBV3-2), the J gene TRBJ1-1; 7 bases map to TRBD1. CDR1 and CDR2 from the germline V gene are LGHDT and YNNKEL (reference sequence). The CDR3 runs 13 residues. V was clipped by 5 bases and J by 3 bases; unmatched bases: 3. Here the CDR3 DNA reads TGTGCCAGCAGCAACAGGGGTGACACTGAAGCTTTCTTT. Protein product: CASSNRGDTEAFF.